This T cell receptor (beta chain) was sequenced during a study of control samples from healthy donors and cancer patients (dated by TCRdb to 2018 to 2021). Reading the germline V gene gives CDR1 LGHNA and CDR2 YSLEER. Deletion took 0 bases off V and 7 bases off J, with a span of 10 bases between the germline ends. Its CDR3 holds 14 amino acids, cysteine through phenylalanine. The entry retains the CDR3 DNA only, 42 bases that are in frame from base 1. Details on this clone: Its binding antigen is unknown. Base qualities are not provided; no much larger clone lies one nucleotide away.

The library was obtained by the immunoSEQ multiplex PCR assay. TCRdb stores this immuneACCESS table with in-frame sequences only. Part of the clones is absent; in the studies checked, under half of the shortfall reflects unresolved V genes, and no reason is known for the rest. This sample has just over 150,000 clones in its table, and 94% of those were observed once. The ten largest clones capture over 6.5% of the sample. The rearrangement combines TRBV4-3 with TRBJ2-1, with the D assignment possibly TRBD1 or TRBD2, given 5 matching bases for each. The origin of this receptor is a woman between 40 and 50 years old in good health. The sample consisted of blood. The nucleotide sequence is TGCGCCAGCAGCCAAGATTCGGGGCGGAATGAGCAGTTCTTC. This gives the protein CASSQDSGRNEQFF.